This T cell receptor (beta chain) was obtained from a study of blood T cell repertoires in COVID-19. Background on the study: Whether acute or convalescent, the COVID-19 samples came from the United States, Italy and Spain.

Among Cohort 3 donors, those recovered had two negative PCRs, clearance, or symptom resolution. The authors' processing: How many nucleated cells were present was estimated from reference gene primer amplification. Sequencing used immunoSEQ multiplex PCR; TCRdb keeps in-frame clones, though not all of them. The D gene and trimming were derived from the DNA, and the V and J assignments and clone size from that table. The profile shows over 350,000 clones, 70% to 90% of them singletons. The sequence was obtained from a woman in her late teens or twenties who had recovered from COVID-19. The sample comprised PBMCs or T cells enriched from blood (not recorded which).

CDR3 loop: CASSRPVLELSTEAFF. The CDR3 DNA is TGTGCCAGCAGCCGACCGGTCCTGGAGTTGAGCACTGAAGCTTTCTTT. V usage is TRBV7-9 and J usage is TRBJ1-1; no clear D gene. The CDR3 contains 16 residues. Germline V gene lookup returns CDR1 SEHNR and CDR2 FQNEAQ (reference sequence). V was cut by 5 bases and J by 4 bases, with 20 bases left in between.